Following are 29 T cell receptor beta chains from one sample sequenced in a study of T cell responses to AZD1222 COVID-19 vaccine. The data were produced by immunoSEQ multiplex PCR, yet TCRdb's version contains in-frame clones alone and is incomplete. Of about 92,000 clones in the sample, over 80% are singletons; the top ten hold more than 6.5%. This material consisted of peripheral blood, taken on day 0 of AZD1222 vaccination. These receptors were collected from an adult in good health.

This clone was counted once. The chain combines TRBV18 with TRBJ2-7; D gene unclear. Germline V gene sequence: CDR1 KGHSH, CDR2 LQKENI. Deletions cut 2 bases from V and 2 bases from J, with 16 bases between. This CDR3 has 16 amino acids. The CDR3 nucleotides read TGTGCCAGCTCACCAAATAGGGCTACCCTAACCTACGAGCAGTACTTC. This gives the protein CASSPNRATLTYEQYF.

The genes are TRBV15 and TRBJ2-7; TRBD2 matches 10 bases. The V gene end was trimmed by 0 bases and the J gene end by 1 base; junction bases not matched to a gene: 6. The germline V gene has CDR1 LNHNV and CDR2 YYDKDF (reference sequence). This CDR3 is 17 amino acids long. The DNA for the CDR3 is TGTGCCACCAGCAGAGATCTTTCTAGCGGGAGATCCTACGAGCAGTACTTC. Translation: CATSRDLSSGRSYEQYF.

The CDR3: CASSSSGTEAFF. The CDR3 DNA follows: TGTGCCAGCTCGTCGTCGGGCACTGAAGCTTTCTTT. The chain uses TRBV18 and TRBJ1-1; no clear D gene. This CDR3 is built from 12 residues. Trimming cost V 6 bases and J 4 bases, with 9 bases left between them. Germline V gives CDR1 KGHSH, CDR2 LQKENI.

The rearrangement links TRBV19 to TRBJ2-1; maybe TRBD1 (6 bases). V was cut by 1 base and J by 6 bases, with 13 bases left in between. The germline CDR1 and CDR2 sequences are LNHDA and SQIVND (reference sequence). This CDR3 is built from 15 residues. The CDR3 loop is CASSIVGLGANEQFF. The CDR3 region has the DNA TGTGCCAGTAGTATAGTAGGACTGGGGGCCAATGAGCAGTTCTTC.

This rearrangement joins TRBV24-1 to TRBJ1-5; 7 bases map to TRBD1. The CDR3 extends over 19 amino acids. CDR1 KGHDR and CDR2 SFDVKD come from the germline V gene. V shed 2 bases and J 1 base; nucleotides not matched to a gene: 13. The CDR3 protein is CATSDYRKGARKSNQPQHF. As DNA, the CDR3 is TGTGCCACCAGTGATTACAGGAAGGGGGCGCGTAAGAGCAATCAGCCCCAGCATTTT.

The chain is built from TRBV28 and TRBJ1-1; TRBD1 matches at 7 bases. The CDR3 contains 14 residues. Germline CDR1 reads MDHEN; CDR2 reads SYDVKM. V lost 6 bases, J lost 3 bases, and 7 bases stayed unmatched. This chain's CDR3 is CASSPGTAYTEAFF. CDR3 nucleotide sequence: TGTGCCAGCAGCCCCGGGACAGCCTACACTGAAGCTTTCTTT. The complete variable domain, with remaining parts taken from reference TRBV28 and TRBJ1-1, reads DVKVTQSSRYLVKRTGEKVFLECVQDMDHENMFWYRQDPGLGLRLIYFSYDVKMKEKGDIPEGYSVSREKKERFSLILESASTNQTSMYLCASSPGTAYTEAFFGQGTRLTVV.

The V gene is TRBV11-2, the J gene TRBJ1-3; D remains ambiguous. Trimming took off 3 bases at V and 0 bases at J, with 15 bases between the two ends. CDR3 length: 17 amino acids. Germline loops: CDR1 SGHAT, CDR2 FQNNGV. The CDR3 loop is CASSFTTPRDSGNTIYF. Here the CDR3 DNA reads TGTGCCAGCAGCTTCACGACCCCCCGGGACTCTGGAAACACCATATATTTT. Full variable domain (outside the CDR3, taken from reference TRBV11-2 and TRBJ1-3): EAGVAQSPRYKIIEKRQSVAFWCNPISGHATLYWYQQILGQGPKLLIQFQNNGVVDDSQLPKDRFSAERLKGVDSTLKIQPAKLEDSAVYLCASSFTTPRDSGNTIYFGEGSWLTVV.

The gene calls are TRBV4-3 and TRBJ1-2; TRBD1 is a possible D gene (5 bases). Germline-derived CDR1 and CDR2 are LGHNA and YSLEER. CDR3 length: 16 residues. Trimming stripped 0 bases from V and 7 bases from J, with 18 bases between. The CDR3, as DNA: TGCGCCAGCAGCCAAGACCCCCTCGGGGGGAGTCGTGGCTACACCTTC. Encoded protein: CASSQDPLGGSRGYTF.

The rearrangement joins TRBV27 to TRBJ1-1; D ambiguous. Germline loops: CDR1 MNHEY, CDR2 SMNVEV (reference sequence). Trimming left V 5 bases short and J 3 bases short, with 16 bases between. The CDR3 sequence is 15 residues long. The CDR3 DNA reads as TGTGCCAGCAGTAACGGACTTCGGGGAGACACTGAAGCTTTCTTT. Protein product: CASSNGLRGDTEAFF.

V usage is TRBV28 and J usage is TRBJ2-3; a possible D gene is TRBD2 (5 bases). CDR1 and CDR2 (germline): MDHEN, SYDVKM. The CDR3 sequence is 14 residues long. V lost 4 bases and J lost 4, with 12 bases in between. The CDR3 bases are TGTGCCAGCAGTTCAACTAGTATCCCAGATACGCAGTATTTT. Amino acids: CASSSTSIPDTQYF.

This chain joins TRBV7-9 and TRBJ2-1; D is possibly TRBD1 or TRBD2 (5 bases each). The CDR3 sequence is 14 residues long. Trimming took off 5 bases at V and 7 bases at J, with 15 bases between the two ends. Germline CDR1 reads SEHNR; CDR2 reads FQNEAQ (reference sequence). The CDR3 nucleotides read TGTGCCAGCAGCCCAGTAAGGGGCGGGAATGAGCAGTTCTTC. Translating it yields CASSPVRGGNEQFF.

V and J are TRBV7-8 and TRBJ1-2, with D maybe TRBD1 (5 bases). V lost 4 bases and J lost 7, with 13 bases in between. The CDR3 is 13 amino acids. Germline V CDR1 and CDR2: SGHVS, FQNEAQ. In nucleotides, the CDR3 is TGTGCCAGCAGCTCGTCAGGGAAATGTGGCTACACCTTC. Amino acid sequence: CASSSSGKCGYTF. Full variable domain (remainder filled in from reference TRBV7-8 and TRBJ1-2): GAGVSQSPRYKVAKRGQDVALRCDPISGHVSLFWYQQALGQGPEFLTYFQNEAQLDKSGLPSDRFFAERPEGSVSTLKIQRTQQEDSAVYLCASSSSGKCGYTFGSGTRLTVV.

V is TRBV28 and J is TRBJ2-7; a possible D gene is TRBD1 (6 bases). This CDR3 has 12 residues. CDR1 is MDHEN and CDR2 is SYDVKM in the germline V gene. The germline V and J ends were trimmed by 6 bases and 5 bases, with 11 bases remaining between them. CDR3 coding DNA: TGTGCCAGCAGCTCTGGGGGCGACGAGCAGTACTTC. Translating gives CASSSGGDEQYF. The entire variable domain, with the rest obtained from reference TRBV28 and TRBJ2-7, is as follows: DVKVTQSSRYLVKRTGEKVFLECVQDMDHENMFWYRQDPGLGLRLIYFSYDVKMKEKGDIPEGYSVSREKKERFSLILESASTNQTSMYLCASSSGGDEQYFGPGTRLTVT.

The chain carries TRBV5-1 and TRBJ2-7; D perhaps matches TRBD1 (5 bases). V shed 0 bases and J shed 1 base, with 11 bases lying between them. The CDR3 contains 15 residues. CDR1 is SGHRS and CDR2 is YFSETQ in the germline V gene. Written as DNA, the CDR3 is TGCGCCAGCAGCTTGGCCCAGGGCCTATCCTACGAGCAGTACTTC. Encoded protein: CASSLAQGLSYEQYF.

Concerning this clone: The sample has other DNA sequences that encode this CDR3 too. The CDR3: CASSRGQVGSPLHF. The CDR3 nucleotides are TGTGCCAGCAGCCGGGGACAGGTCGGTTCACCCCTCCACTTT. This chain uses TRBV3-1 (or the pseudogene TRBV3-2) with TRBJ1-6, with 8 bases that match TRBD1. The CDR3 has 14 amino acids. V trimming: 4 bases; J trimming: 9 bases; junction bases outside the gene matches: 5. Germline V gives CDR1 LGHDT, CDR2 YNNKEL (reference sequence).

The chain combines TRBV14 with TRBJ2-2; no firm D call. Trimming took 0 bases from V and 5 from J, leaving 7 bases between them. The CDR3 is 14 residues long. CDR1 is SGHDN and CDR2 is FVKESK in the germline V gene. The CDR3 DNA reads TGTGCCAGCAGCCAAGACCCTGATACCGGGGAGCTGTTTTTT. Amino acid sequence: CASSQDPDTGELFF.

This chain links TRBV6-5 with TRBJ2-1; no clear D gene. The CDR3 covers 12 residues. Deletions cut 5 bases from V and 7 bases from J, with 9 bases between. Per the germline V gene, CDR1 is MNHEY and CDR2 is SVGAGI. CDR3 coding DNA: TGTGCCAGCAGTCCTTACGGGAATGAGCAGTTCTTC. Encoded protein: CASSPYGNEQFF.

The chain joins TRBV19 to TRBJ2-3; tentatively, D is TRBD1 (8 bases). The CDR3 extends over 18 amino acids. Germline V gene data show CDR1 as LNHDA and CDR2 as SQIVND (reference sequence). The V end lost 2 bases, the J end lost 2 bases, and 20 bases lay between the germline ends. The CDR3 sequence: CASSIIREGTGDTDTQYF. The CDR3 nucleotides read TGTGCCAGTAGTATAATCAGGGAGGGGACAGGAGACACAGATACGCAGTATTTT.

The genes are TRBV10-1 and TRBJ2-5; D not certain. The CDR3 has 14 amino acids. Deletions cut 0 bases from V and 5 bases from J, with 10 bases between. The germline gives CDR1 WNHNN, CDR2 SYGVQD (reference sequence). This CDR3 is CASSESTPPETQYF. CDR3 coding DNA: TGCGCCAGCAGTGAGTCTACCCCCCCGGAGACCCAGTACTTC.

The V gene is TRBV5-1, the J gene TRBJ1-1, with 7 bases identical to TRBD1. This CDR3 is 16 amino acids long. The V gene's germline CDR1 is SGHRS and CDR2 YFSETQ. V shed 4 bases, J shed 3 bases, and the junction held 12 bases outside the gene matches. CDR3: CASSVGTVDFYTEAFF. The CDR3 bases are TGCGCCAGCAGCGTGGGGACAGTCGATTTTTACACTGAAGCTTTCTTT.

V usage is TRBV6-6 and J usage is TRBJ2-3; maybe TRBD1 (6 bases). Germline V gives CDR1 MNHNY, CDR2 SVGAGI (reference sequence). The CDR3 has 16 amino acids. With 6 bases removed from V and 2 bases from J, the gap between germline ends came to 18 bases. CDR3 DNA: TGTGCCAGCAGCCCCAGGACAGACCTTCTCACAGATACGCAGTATTTT. Translated, it gives CASSPRTDLLTDTQYF.

This sequence joins TRBV10-3 and TRBJ2-2; 10 nucleotides match TRBD1. Germline V CDR1 and CDR2: ENHRY, SYGVKD. The junction had 7 bases not matched to a gene; V was cut back by 8 bases and J by 4 bases. The CDR3 runs 15 residues. CDR3 bases: TGTGCCATCCGCCCGGGACAGGGGCTCACCGGGGAGCTGTTTTTT. It specifies CAIRPGQGLTGELFF.

V usage is TRBV7-6 and J usage is TRBJ1-6; D call uncertain. This CDR3 is 13 amino acids long. Germline CDR1 reads SGHVS; CDR2 reads FNYEAQ. V was pared by 5 bases and J by 7 bases, with 9 bases between. In DNA, the CDR3 is TGTGCCAGCAGCCCTGGGTCCAATTCACCCCTCCACTTT. Translating gives CASSPGSNSPLHF.

V usage is TRBV7-3 and J usage is TRBJ2-3; 14 positions agree with TRBD2. The CDR3 sequence is 20 residues long. The V gene end was trimmed by 1 base and the J gene end by 4 bases; junction bases not matched to a gene: 13. Germline V lookup: CDR1 SGHTA, CDR2 FQGTGA. The chain's CDR3 is CASSLIAPGGTSGGSDTQYF. DNA of the CDR3: TGTGCCAGCAGCTTAATCGCCCCTGGGGGGACTAGCGGGGGATCAGATACGCAGTATTTT.

The chain links TRBV2 to TRBJ1-1; 10 bases map to TRBD1. CDR1 and CDR2 from the germline V gene are SNHLY and FYNNEI. Trimming took 6 bases from V and 4 from J; bases not matched to a gene: 5. This CDR3 is 14 amino acids long. The CDR3 DNA follows: TGTGCCAGCAGGGAGACAGGGGGCTTCACTGAAGCTTTCTTT. Residues: CASRETGGFTEAFF.

This rearrangement joins TRBV2 to TRBJ1-4, with D uncertain. V dropped 4 bases and J dropped 2 bases, with 8 bases sitting between them. The CDR3 is 14 residues long. Germline V gene sequence: CDR1 SNHLY, CDR2 FYNNEI. For the CDR3, the DNA is TGTGCCAGCAGTGGCCAGTGGACTAATGAAAAACTGTTTTTT. Translation: CASSGQWTNEKLFF.

The chain links TRBV5-4 to TRBJ1-2; tentative D call: TRBD1 (5 bases). The V and J ends lost 4 bases and 0 bases respectively, with 16 bases between them. CDR1 is SGHNT, CDR2 YYREEE, per germline (reference sequence). This CDR3 region has 16 residues. As DNA, the CDR3 is TGTGCCAGCAGCCCTCCGACAGTGCCTACTAACTATGGCTACACCTTC. It encodes CASSPPTVPTNYGYTF.

The chain is built from TRBV19 and TRBJ1-5; D is unresolved. Germline loops: CDR1 LNHDA, CDR2 SQIVND (reference sequence). Trimming removed 3 bases at V and 3 bases at J, with 9 bases between. The CDR3 covers 14 residues. DNA for the CDR3: TGTGCCAGTAGTATGTCGGCACCCAATCAGCCCCAGCATTTT. Amino acids: CASSMSAPNQPQHF.

The chain uses TRBV7-8 and TRBJ2-7; a possible D gene is TRBD2 (7 bases). Germline lookup yields CDR1 SGHVS and CDR2 FQNEAQ. The CDR3 loop spans 12 amino acids. The V gene lost 8 bases and the J gene lost 3 bases, with 11 bases spanning the gap. DNA for the CDR3: TGTGCCAGCGGAAGGGGGGGCTACGAGCAGTACTTC. Translation: CASGRGGYEQYF. Combining the CDR3 with reference TRBV7-8 and TRBJ2-7 gives the whole variable domain GAGVSQSPRYKVAKRGQDVALRCDPISGHVSLFWYQQALGQGPEFLTYFQNEAQLDKSGLPSDRFFAERPEGSVSTLKIQRTQQEDSAVYLCASGRGGYEQYFGPGTRLTVT.